This T cell receptor (beta chain) was captured by sequencing in a study of PD-1 blockade in classical Hodgkin lymphoma. The time point: cycle 4 day 1 (C4D1), after less than 7 weeks of nivolumab. Relapses following autologous stem cell transplantation were seen in all patients, with brentuximab vedotin exposure varying. Study observations and caveats: CD4+ TCR diversity climbed significantly by C4D1, unlike CD8+ TCR diversity.

Profiling relied on immunoSEQ multiplex PCR, and the TCRdb table lists in-frame clones only, not all of them. The top ten clones hold around 2% of a sample with approximately 96,000 clones, 90% to 95% of them seen once. V lost 1 base and J lost 1, with 8 bases in between. CDR1 and CDR2 (germline): SGDLS, YYNGEE. The CDR3 length is 14 residues. Worth noting for this clone: Its antigen is not identified. The sample carries other DNA sequences with the same CDR3.

This clonotype was sampled from a human donor with classical Hodgkin lymphoma. The rearrangement links TRBV9 to TRBJ2-5, with a weak D call TRBD2 (6 bases). This specimen consisted of peripheral blood mononuclear cells (PBMCs), obtained before the fourth cycle of nivolumab. CDR3 in DNA: TGTGCCAGCAGCGTAATAGCGGCCCAAGAGACCCAGTACTTC. This encodes CASSVIAAQETQYF.